These T cell receptor beta chains were read from a single sample in a study of monozygotic twins with inflammatory bowel disease. With the 5' RACE reads reprocessed, TCRdb shows one record per CDR3 protein and no DNA. This sample's clone table lists more than 300,000 distinct CDR3 sequences. The sample consisted of blood. All receptors derive from a human donor with ulcerative colitis or Crohn's disease, or a healthy co-twin of an affected twin (not recorded which). Both conserved end residues are part of each CDR3. Fields, in order: V gene, J gene, CDR3 protein.

>TRBV18|TRBJ1-4
CASSRDRESEKLFF
>TRBV20-1|TRBJ1-5
CGAGTTGNNQPQHF
>TRBV7-6|TRBJ2-1
CASSFRDGAYNEQFF
>TRBV10-3|TRBJ2-5
CAISELVRETQYF
>TRBV20-1|TRBJ2-1
CSARKVDEQFF
>TRBV4-2|TRBJ2-1
CASSQEVANDYNEQFF
>TRBV20-1|TRBJ1-2
CVWRNGYGYTF
>TRBV5-5|TRBJ1-1
CASSFWATGINTEAFF
>TRBV6-2/TRBV6-3|TRBJ1-6
CASRSPRTGPGNSPLHF
>TRBV10-3|TRBJ2-3
CAISRTSGGGTDTQYF
>TRBV20-1|TRBJ2-2
CSAREVPGTGGTGELFF
>TRBV20-1|TRBJ2-1
CSARGRYNEQFF
>TRBV2|TRBJ2-5
CASSEPGTSGFRHPYF
>TRBV12-3/TRBV12-4|TRBJ1-6
CASSTWTPRYSPLHF
>TRBV12-3/TRBV12-4|TRBJ2-7
CASRPSGTGNIGQYF
>TRBV6-5|TRBJ1-6
CASSRSVNSPLHF
>TRBV20-1|TRBJ1-2
CSAPGTGLSYTF
>TRBV9|TRBJ2-3
CASSADLVRVGSTDTQYF
>TRBV19|TRBJ2-1
CASISRIGGSYNEQFF
>TRBV20-1|TRBJ2-1
CSARDPAGASYNEQFF
>TRBV7-6|TRBJ2-5
CASSYGLRYQETQYF
>TRBV7-2|TRBJ1-5
CASSLADYSNQPQHF
>TRBV5-1|TRBJ2-7
CASSLGGLGISSYEQYF
>TRBV27|TRBJ2-7
CASSLQFQISYEQYF
>TRBV20-1|TRBJ2-7
CSADGAGPYEQYF
>TRBV11-2|TRBJ2-1
CASSLDAGNYNEQFF
>TRBV24-1|TRBJ2-3
CASKGSTDTQYF
>TRBV7-2|TRBJ1-4
CASSLQGVDEKLFF
>TRBV20-1|TRBJ2-7
CSASPYPGQGGLYEQYF
>TRBV24-1|TRBJ2-1
CATSDSTGTSGGKAYNEQFF
>TRBV3-1|TRBJ2-1
CASSQVTGLAGAVQFF
>TRBV6-2/TRBV6-3|TRBJ1-2
CASSYEPRNYGYTF
>TRBV5-6|TRBJ1-4
CASSVLFPASATNEKLFF
>TRBV5-1|TRBJ1-1
CASSLALTVNTEAFF
>TRBV12-3/TRBV12-4|TRBJ1-4
CASSPGGRGGEKLFF
>TRBV20-1|TRBJ2-2
CSAPGTENTGELFF
>TRBV3-1|TRBJ1-5
CASSQDGGMGNQPQHF
>TRBV7-6|TRBJ2-2
CASSLGQIGLTGELFF
>TRBV7-9|TRBJ2-7
CASEGQAYEQYF
>TRBV5-1|TRBJ2-1
CASGGGYINEQFF
>TRBV27|TRBJ1-3
CASSRKGHGGDTIYF
>TRBV6-2/TRBV6-3|TRBJ1-2
CASRMTGSQNGYTF
>TRBV11-1|TRBJ2-1
CASSVHLQGGIFDEQFF
>TRBV7-2|TRBJ1-5
CASSHQGWGQPQHF
>TRBV29-1|TRBJ2-7
CSVGTGGSYEQYF
>TRBV20-1|TRBJ2-3
CSPRVSGTDTQYF
>TRBV7-9|TRBJ2-1
CASSLGGRGSTYNEQFF
>TRBV4-1|TRBJ2-3
CASSQEWTDTQYF
>TRBV2|TRBJ2-1
CASKVEGGGNEQFF
>TRBV9|TRBJ1-2
CASSVGDRGNGYTF